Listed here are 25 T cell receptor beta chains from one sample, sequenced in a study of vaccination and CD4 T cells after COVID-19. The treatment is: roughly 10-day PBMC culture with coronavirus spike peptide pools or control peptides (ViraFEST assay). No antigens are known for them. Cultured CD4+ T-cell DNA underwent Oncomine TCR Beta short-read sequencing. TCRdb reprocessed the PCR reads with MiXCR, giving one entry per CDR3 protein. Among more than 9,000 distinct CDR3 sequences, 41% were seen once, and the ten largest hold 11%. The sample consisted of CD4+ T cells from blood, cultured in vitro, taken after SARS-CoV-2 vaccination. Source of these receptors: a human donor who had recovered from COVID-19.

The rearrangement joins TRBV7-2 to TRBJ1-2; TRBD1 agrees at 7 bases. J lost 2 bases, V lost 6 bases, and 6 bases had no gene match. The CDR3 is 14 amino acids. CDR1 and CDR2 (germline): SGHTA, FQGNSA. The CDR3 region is CASRAAGQNYGYTF. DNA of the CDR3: TGTGCCAGCAGGGCCGCGGGACAGAACTATGGCTACACCTTC. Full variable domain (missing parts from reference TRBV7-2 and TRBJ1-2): GAGVSQSPSNKVTEKGKDVELRCDPISGHTALYWYRQSLGQGLEFLIYFQGNSAPDKSGLPSDRFSAERTGGSVSTLTIQRTQQEDSAVYLCASRAAGQNYGYTFGSGTRLTVV.

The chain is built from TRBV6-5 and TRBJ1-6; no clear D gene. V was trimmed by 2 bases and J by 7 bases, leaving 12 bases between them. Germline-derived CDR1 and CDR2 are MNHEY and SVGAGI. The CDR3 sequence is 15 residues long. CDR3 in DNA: TGTGCCAGCAGTTACAAAGGTGATCGGAATTCACCCCTCCACTTT. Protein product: CASSYKGDRNSPLHF.

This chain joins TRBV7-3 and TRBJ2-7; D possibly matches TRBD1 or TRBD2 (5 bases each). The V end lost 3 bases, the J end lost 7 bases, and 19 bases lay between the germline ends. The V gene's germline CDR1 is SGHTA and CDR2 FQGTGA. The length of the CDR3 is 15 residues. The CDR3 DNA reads TGTGCCAGCAGCTTGGGGGTGGGCCTTGGCTATGAGCAGTACTTC. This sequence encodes CASSLGVGLGYEQYF.

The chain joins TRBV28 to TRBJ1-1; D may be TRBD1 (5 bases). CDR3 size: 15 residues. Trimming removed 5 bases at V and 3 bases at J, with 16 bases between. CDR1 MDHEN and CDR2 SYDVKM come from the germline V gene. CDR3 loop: CASSPRGLRDTEAFF. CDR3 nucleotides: TGTGCCAGCAGTCCACGGGGGTTGCGGGACACTGAAGCTTTCTTT.

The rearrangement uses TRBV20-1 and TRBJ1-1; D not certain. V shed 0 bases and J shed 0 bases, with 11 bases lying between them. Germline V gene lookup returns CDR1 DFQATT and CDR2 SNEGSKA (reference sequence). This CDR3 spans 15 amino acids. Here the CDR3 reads CSARDLGLMNTEAFF. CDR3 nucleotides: TGCAGTGCTAGAGATCTTGGATTGATGAACACTGAAGCTTTCTTT.

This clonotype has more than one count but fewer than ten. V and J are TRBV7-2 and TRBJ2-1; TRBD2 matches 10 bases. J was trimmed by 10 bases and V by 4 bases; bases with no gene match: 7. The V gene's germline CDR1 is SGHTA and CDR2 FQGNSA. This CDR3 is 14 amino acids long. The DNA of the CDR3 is TGTGCCAGCAGCTCAAGGACTAGCGGAGGCGAGCAGTTCTTC. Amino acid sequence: CASSSRTSGGEQFF.

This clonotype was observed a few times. The CDR3 protein is CASSLPGVIDGYTF. The CDR3 coding sequence is TGTGCCAGCAGTTTGCCCGGGGTAATCGATGGCTACACCTTC. The V and J genes are TRBV28 and TRBJ1-2, with D hard to call. Trimming removed 3 bases at V and 6 bases at J, with 14 bases between. This CDR3 is 14 amino acids long. Germline CDR1 is MDHEN and CDR2 is SYDVKM.

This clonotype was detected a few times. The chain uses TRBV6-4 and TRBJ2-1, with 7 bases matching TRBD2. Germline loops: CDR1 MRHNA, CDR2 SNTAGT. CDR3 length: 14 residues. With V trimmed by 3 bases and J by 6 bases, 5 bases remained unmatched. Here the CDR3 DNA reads TGTGCCAGCAGTGAGGGAGGGGAGAGCAATGAGCAGTTCTTC. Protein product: CASSEGGESNEQFF.

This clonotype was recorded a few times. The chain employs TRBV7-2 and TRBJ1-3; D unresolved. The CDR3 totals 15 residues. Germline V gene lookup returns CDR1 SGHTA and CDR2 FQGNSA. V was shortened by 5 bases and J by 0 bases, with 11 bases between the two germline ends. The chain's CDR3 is CASSPSTTSGNTIYF. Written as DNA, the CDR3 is TGTGCCAGCAGCCCCAGCACCACCTCTGGAAACACCATATATTTT.

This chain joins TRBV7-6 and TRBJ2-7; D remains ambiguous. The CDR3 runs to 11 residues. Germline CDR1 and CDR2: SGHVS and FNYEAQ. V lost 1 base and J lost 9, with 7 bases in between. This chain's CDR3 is CASSLGGTQYF. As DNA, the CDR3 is TGTGCCAGCAGCTTAGGGGGTACGCAGTACTTC.

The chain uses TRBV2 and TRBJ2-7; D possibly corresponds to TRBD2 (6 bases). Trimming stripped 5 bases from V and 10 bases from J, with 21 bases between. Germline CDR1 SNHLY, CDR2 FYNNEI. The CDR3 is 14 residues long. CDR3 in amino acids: CASSYGTPFMKQYF. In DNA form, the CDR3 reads TGTGCCAGCAGTTACGGGACTCCGTTTATGAAACAGTACTTC.

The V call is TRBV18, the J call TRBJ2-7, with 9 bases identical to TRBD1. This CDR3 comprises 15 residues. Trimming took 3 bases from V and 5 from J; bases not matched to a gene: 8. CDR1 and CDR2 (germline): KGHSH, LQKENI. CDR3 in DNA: TGTGCCAGCTCACCCCTCGGGACAGGGTTGGACGAGCAGTACTTC. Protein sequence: CASSPLGTGLDEQYF.

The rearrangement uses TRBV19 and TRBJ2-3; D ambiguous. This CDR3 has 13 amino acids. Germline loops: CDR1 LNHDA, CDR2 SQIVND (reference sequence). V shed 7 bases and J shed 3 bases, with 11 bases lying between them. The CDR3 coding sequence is TGTGCCAGTATTGCTAGTGGGACAGATACGCAGTATTTT. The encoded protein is CASIASGTDTQYF.

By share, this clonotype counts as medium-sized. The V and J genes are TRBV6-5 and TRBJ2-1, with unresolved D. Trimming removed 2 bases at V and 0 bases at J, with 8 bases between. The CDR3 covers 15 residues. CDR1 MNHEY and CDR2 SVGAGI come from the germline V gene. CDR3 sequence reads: CASSYHPSSYNEQFF. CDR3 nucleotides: TGTGCCAGCAGTTACCACCCGAGCTCCTACAATGAGCAGTTCTTC.

In DNA, the CDR3 is TGTGCCAGCAGCTTAGCGGGGAGAAGACAGGGCGAGCAGTACTTC. This gives the protein CASSLAGRRQGEQYF. The chain is built from TRBV7-8 and TRBJ2-7; TRBD1 aligns across 7 bases. The CDR3 totals 15 residues. Trimming cost V 0 bases and J 6 bases; bases outside gene matches: 8. The germline gives CDR1 SGHVS, CDR2 FQNEAQ.

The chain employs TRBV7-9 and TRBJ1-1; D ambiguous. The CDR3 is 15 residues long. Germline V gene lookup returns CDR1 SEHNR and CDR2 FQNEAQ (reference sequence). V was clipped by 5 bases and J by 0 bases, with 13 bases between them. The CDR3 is CASSLTGGLNTEAFF. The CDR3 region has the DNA TGTGCCAGCAGCCTCACCGGAGGACTGAACACTGAAGCTTTCTTT.

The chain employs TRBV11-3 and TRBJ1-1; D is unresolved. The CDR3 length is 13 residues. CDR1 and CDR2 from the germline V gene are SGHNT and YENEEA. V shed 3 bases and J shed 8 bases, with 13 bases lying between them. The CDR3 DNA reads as TGTGCCAGCAGCTTGGTGGTTGCAGGCGAAGCTTTCTTT. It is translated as CASSLVVAGEAFF.

The CDR3 region is CASRPGAQGGDTQYF. The CDR3, as DNA: TGTGCCAGCAGACCCGGCGCCCAGGGTGGAGATACGCAGTATTTT. The rearrangement joins TRBV28 to TRBJ2-3, with a weak D call TRBD1 (5 bases). The V gene's germline CDR1 is MDHEN and CDR2 SYDVKM. This CDR3 is 15 amino acids long. V dropped 6 bases and J dropped 5 bases, with 18 bases sitting between them. The full variable domain, rest sourced from reference TRBV28 and TRBJ2-3, is DVKVTQSSRYLVKRTGEKVFLECVQDMDHENMFWYRQDPGLGLRLIYFSYDVKMKEKGDIPEGYSVSREKKERFSLILESASTNQTSMYLCASRPGAQGGDTQYFGPGTRLTVL.

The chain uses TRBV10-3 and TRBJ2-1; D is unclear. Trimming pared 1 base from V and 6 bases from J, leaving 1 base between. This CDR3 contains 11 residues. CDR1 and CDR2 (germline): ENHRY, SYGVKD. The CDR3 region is CAISEFNEQFF. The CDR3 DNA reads TGTGCCATCAGTGAGTTCAATGAGCAGTTCTTC.

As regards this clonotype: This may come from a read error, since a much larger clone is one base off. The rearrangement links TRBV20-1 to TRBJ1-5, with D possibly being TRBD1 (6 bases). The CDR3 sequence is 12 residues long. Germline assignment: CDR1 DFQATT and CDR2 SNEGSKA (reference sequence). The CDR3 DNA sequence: TGCAGTGCATTGGACAGAGATCAGCTCCAGCATTTT. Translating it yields CSALDRDQLQHF.

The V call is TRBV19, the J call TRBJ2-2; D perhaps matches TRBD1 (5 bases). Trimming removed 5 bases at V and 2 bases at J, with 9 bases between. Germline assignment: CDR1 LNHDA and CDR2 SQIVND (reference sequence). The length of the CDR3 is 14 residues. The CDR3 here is CASSAQVNTGELFF. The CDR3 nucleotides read TGTGCCAGTAGTGCACAGGTTAACACCGGGGAGCTGTTTTTT.

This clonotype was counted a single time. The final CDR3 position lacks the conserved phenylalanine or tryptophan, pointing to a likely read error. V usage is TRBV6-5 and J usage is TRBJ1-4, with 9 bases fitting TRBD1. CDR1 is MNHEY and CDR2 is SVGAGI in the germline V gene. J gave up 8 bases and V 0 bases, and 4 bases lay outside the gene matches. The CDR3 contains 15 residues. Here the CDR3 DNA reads TGTGCCAGCAGTTACTCTACCGGGACAGGGGAAAAACTGTTTCTT. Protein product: CASSYSTGTGEKLFL.

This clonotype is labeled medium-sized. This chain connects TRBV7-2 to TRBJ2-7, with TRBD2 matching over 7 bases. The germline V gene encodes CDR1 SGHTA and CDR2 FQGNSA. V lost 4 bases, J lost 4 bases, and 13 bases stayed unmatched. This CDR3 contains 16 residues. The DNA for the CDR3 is TGTGCCAGCAGCTCCCTGGGGTCCGGGGAGGGGTACGAGCAGTACTTC. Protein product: CASSSLGSGEGYEQYF.

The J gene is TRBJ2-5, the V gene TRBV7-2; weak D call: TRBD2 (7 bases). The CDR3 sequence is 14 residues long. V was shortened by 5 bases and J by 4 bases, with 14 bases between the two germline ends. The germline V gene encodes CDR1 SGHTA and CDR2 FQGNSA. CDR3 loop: CASSVGGAGETQYF. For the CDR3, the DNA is TGTGCCAGCAGCGTTGGGGGGGCTGGAGAGACCCAGTACTTC.

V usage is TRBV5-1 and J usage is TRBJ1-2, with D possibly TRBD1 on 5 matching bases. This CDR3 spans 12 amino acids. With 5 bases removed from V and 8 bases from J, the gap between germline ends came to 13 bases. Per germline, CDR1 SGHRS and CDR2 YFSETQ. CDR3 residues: CASRIGEGGYTF. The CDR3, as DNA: TGCGCCAGCAGAATAGGGGAAGGCGGCTACACCTTC.